This T cell receptor beta chain was sequenced during a study of identical twins. TCRdb called the 5' RACE reads again in MiXCR, with one record for every CDR3 protein. The table records around 1.7 million distinct CDR3 sequences, around 33% of them present only once. This receptor was identified in a newborn girl in good health. The specimen was cord blood.

The chain's CDR3 is CAPGAPNPLNEQFF. Here the CDR3 DNA reads TGTGCCCCCGGGGCGCCAAATCCTCTTAATGAGCAGTTCTTC. The chain couples TRBV27 to TRBJ2-1; tentatively, D is TRBD1 or TRBD2 (5 bases each). CDR1 and CDR2 (germline): MNHEY, SMNVEV (reference sequence). The V end was cut by 11 bases, the J end by 7 bases, with 21 bases between. The CDR3 spans 14 residues.